This T cell receptor (beta chain) was profiled in a study of blood T cell repertoires in COVID-19. Study-wide background: PBMCs, B-cell-depleted T cells, or T cells provided the cDNA or gDNA that made up the material.

In the original analysis: Estimates of nucleated cell counts were drawn from the amplification of reference gene primers. Libraries were prepared by immunoSEQ multiplex PCR; TCRdb keeps only in-frame clonotypes and omits some of them. V, J and clone size were drawn from that table, and D and trimming were deduced from the DNA. The table shows around 220,000 clones, with about 85% occurring only once. The CDR3 runs 13 residues. The germline V gene has CDR1 SGHTA and CDR2 FQGNSA. V gave up 6 bases and J gave up 3 bases, with 9 bases separating them. The sequenced sample consisted of peripheral blood. V is TRBV7-2 and J is TRBJ1-3; possibly TRBD1 for D (5 bases). This sequence was found in a man under 40 with active or convalescent COVID-19. Here the CDR3 reads CASSSDSGNTIYF. DNA for the CDR3: TGTGCCAGCAGTTCCGACAGTGGAAACACCATATATTTT.